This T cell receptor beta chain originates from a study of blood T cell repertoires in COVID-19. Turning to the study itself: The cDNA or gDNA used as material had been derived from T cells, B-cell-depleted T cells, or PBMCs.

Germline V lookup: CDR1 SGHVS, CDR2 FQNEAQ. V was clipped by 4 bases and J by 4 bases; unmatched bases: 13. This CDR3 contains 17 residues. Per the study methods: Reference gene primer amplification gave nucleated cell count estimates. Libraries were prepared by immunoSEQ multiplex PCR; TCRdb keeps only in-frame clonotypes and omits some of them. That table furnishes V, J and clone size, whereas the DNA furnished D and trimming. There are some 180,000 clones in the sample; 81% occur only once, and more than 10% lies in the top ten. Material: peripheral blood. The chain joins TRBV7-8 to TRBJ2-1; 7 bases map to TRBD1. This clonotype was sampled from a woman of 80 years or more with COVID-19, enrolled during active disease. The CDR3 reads CASSSSPGQKKYNEQFF. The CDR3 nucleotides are TGTGCCAGCAGCTCATCCCCGGGACAGAAAAAATACAATGAGCAGTTCTTC.